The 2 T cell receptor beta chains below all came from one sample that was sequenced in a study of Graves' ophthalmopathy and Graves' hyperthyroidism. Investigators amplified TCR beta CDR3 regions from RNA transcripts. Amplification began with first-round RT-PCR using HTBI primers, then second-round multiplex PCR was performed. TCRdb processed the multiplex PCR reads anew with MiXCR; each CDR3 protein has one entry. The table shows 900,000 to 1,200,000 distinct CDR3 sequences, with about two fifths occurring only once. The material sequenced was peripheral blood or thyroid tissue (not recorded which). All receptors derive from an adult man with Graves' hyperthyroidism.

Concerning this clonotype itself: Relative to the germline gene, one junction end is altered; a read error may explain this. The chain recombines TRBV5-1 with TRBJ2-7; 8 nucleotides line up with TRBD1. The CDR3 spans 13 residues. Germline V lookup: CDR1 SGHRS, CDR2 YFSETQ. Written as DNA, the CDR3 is TGCGCCTGCAGCGGACAGGGTCTCTACGAGCAGTACTTC. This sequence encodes CACSGQGLYEQYF.

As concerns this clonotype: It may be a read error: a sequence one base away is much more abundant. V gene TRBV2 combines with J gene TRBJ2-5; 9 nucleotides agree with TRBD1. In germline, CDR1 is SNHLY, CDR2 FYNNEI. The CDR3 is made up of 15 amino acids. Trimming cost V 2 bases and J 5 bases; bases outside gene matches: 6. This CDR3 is CASSERGQGWETQYF. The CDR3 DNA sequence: TGTGCCAGCAGTGAACGGGGACAGGGTTGGGAGACCCAGTACTTC. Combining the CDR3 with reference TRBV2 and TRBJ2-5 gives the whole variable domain EPEVTQTPSHQVTQMGQEVILRCVPISNHLYFYWYRQILGQKVEFLVSFYNNEISEKSEIFDDQFSVERPDGSNFTLKIRSTKLEDSAMYFCASSERGQGWETQYFGPGTRLLVL.